This TCR beta chain was profiled in a study of cytomegalovirus exposure and HLA in healthy donors. Study details: Early released data had around 88 million unique TCRs, all coming from HLA-typed donors.

Looked up from germline, CDR1 is SGHVS and CDR2 is FNYEAQ. The CDR3 has 16 residues. The ends were cut back, 2 bases at V and 3 bases at J, with 13 bases in the middle. The PCR employed 60 Vbeta primers together with 13 Jbeta primers. This table comes from immunoSEQ multiplex PCR, and its TCRdb copy is limited to in-frame clones, with some not included. The sample carries about 170,000 clones, around 83% recorded once. Notes on this clone: What it binds is not known.

Study-wide results and limits: Available immune exposure information was restricted to CMV serostatus only. Links to common viral pathogens appeared, in a later analysis, for several of the most significant clusters. An analysis done earlier found most TCR beta V segments productive about 87% or about 30% of the time.

The chain is built from TRBV7-6 and TRBJ1-4; D is possibly TRBD1 (6 bases). The sequencing sample was made of PBMCs. This TCR came from a young man in good health and CMV-seropositive. The CDR3, as DNA: TGTGCCAGCAGCTTATGGGGGCAGGGTTCTAATGAAAAACTGTTTTTT. Translation gives CASSLWGQGSNEKLFF.